The clone carrying this TCR beta chain was seen a handful of times. The antigen remains unidentified. This record comes from a study of identical twins. Broader study findings: Conclusions were drawn cross-sectionally by statistical analysis, without following the same donors. Sharing of beta out-of-frame sequences by twins showed a weaker excess. Beta clonotypes that were abundant in cord blood contained fewer insertions, a pattern absent from memory repertoires.

A single record per CDR3 protein comes from TCRdb applying MiXCR to the 5' RACE reads. The sample has around 1.7 million distinct CDR3 sequences, under 35% seen once. CDR1 and CDR2 (germline): ENHRY, SYGVKD. Trimming removed 7 bases from V and 2 bases from J, with 15 bases in between. The CDR3 runs 14 residues. The sequenced material came from cord blood. This sequence originates from a newborn girl in good health. The chain employs TRBV10-3 and TRBJ2-7; weak D call: TRBD2 (8 bases). The CDR3 DNA reads as TGTGCCATCACAGGGGGACTAGTACCCTACGAGCAGTACTTC. Translated: CAITGGLVPYEQYF.